These 17 T cell receptor beta chains came from one sample sequenced in a study of spatial heterogeneity in lung cancer. Time point indicated: sample taken at primary tumor resection. No cell sorting; template was whole RNA from tumor, lung tissue or PBMC. TCRdb re-analysed the 5' RACE reads in MiXCR, keeping a single row per CDR3 protein. The data hold thousands of distinct CDR3 sequences, with around 16% observed a single time. The sample consisted of normal lung tissue next to the tumor, taken at surgery. The source of these receptors is a male donor with early-stage non-small cell lung cancer.

Details on this clonotype: The size of this beta chain means little, since it is a stray read in a library made for alpha chains. The chain is built from TRBV29-1 and TRBJ2-7, with 7 positions matching TRBD1. The germline V gene encodes CDR1 SQVTM and CDR2 ANQGSEA. The V segment lost 7 bases and the J segment 2 bases; nucleotides outside the gene matches: 5. The CDR3 loop spans 12 amino acids. CDR3 sequence (DNA): TGCAGCGGCCGGGACAGTCCCTACGAGCAGTACTTC. Translating gives CSGRDSPYEQYF.

By proportion, this clonotype is medium-sized (0.01 to 0.1%). A library prepared for alpha chains yielded this beta chain as an off-target read; its size is of little meaning. The chain is built from TRBV29-1 and TRBJ2-5; 8 bases map to TRBD1. The germline CDR1 and CDR2 sequences are SQVTM and ANQGSEA. The CDR3 has 12 residues. The J segment lost 5 bases and the V segment lost 7 bases, leaving 6 bases of the junction unmatched. CDR3: CSAGQGGETQYF. The DNA for the CDR3 is TGCAGCGCTGGACAGGGCGGGGAGACCCAGTACTTC.

To note about this clonotype: Since it is a stray read in a library aimed at alpha chains, this beta chain has a size that is not meaningful. The chain combines TRBV5-1 with TRBJ2-3; D perhaps matches TRBD1 (5 bases). The CDR3 has 14 residues. Germline V gene sequence: CDR1 SGHRS, CDR2 YFSETQ. With 2 bases removed from V and 0 bases from J, the gap between germline ends came to 7 bases. DNA of the CDR3: TGCGCCAGCAGCTTTGGACAAAGCACAGATACGCAGTATTTT. Protein product: CASSFGQSTDTQYF.

This clonotype ranks as medium-sized. This beta chain lies outside the target of a library built for alpha chains; its clone size means little. The chain couples TRBV11-2 to TRBJ2-7, with D uncertain. The CDR3 has 14 amino acids. Germline CDR1 is SGHAT and CDR2 is FQNNGV. Trimming took 0 bases from V and 0 from J, leaving 6 bases between them. The chain's CDR3 is CASSLDTGSYEQYV. CDR3 coding DNA: TGTGCCAGCAGCTTAGATACGGGCTCCTACGAGCAGTACGTC.

This clonotype is classed as medium-sized. As an off-target read in a library built for alpha chains, this beta chain has a frequency of little significance. V gene TRBV29-1 combines with J gene TRBJ1-1; tentatively, D is TRBD1 (5 bases). In germline, CDR1 is SQVTM, CDR2 ANQGSEA. V dropped 7 bases and J dropped 4 bases, with 10 bases sitting between them. There are 11 residues in the CDR3. The CDR3 loop reads CSAQGSTEAFF. The DNA for the CDR3 is TGCAGCGCCCAGGGAAGCACTGAAGCTTTCTTT. Full variable domain (remainder filled in from reference TRBV29-1 and TRBJ1-1): SAVISQKPSRDICQRGTSLTIQCQVDSQVTMMFWYRQQPGQSLTLIATANQGSEATYESGFVIDKFPISRPNLTFSTLTVSNMSPEDSSIYLCSAQGSTEAFFGQGTRLTVV.

As regards this clonotype: This beta chain appears as a stray read in a library generated for alpha chains; its size is not informative. The CDR3 coding sequence is TGTGCCAGCAGCACCACAGGGGGCGATTCCAATGAGCAGTTCTTC. It codes for CASSTTGGDSNEQFF. The chain links TRBV7-9 to TRBJ2-1; 9 nucleotides agree with TRBD1. CDR3 length: 15 residues. Germline V gene lookup returns CDR1 SEHNR and CDR2 FQNEAQ (reference sequence). Trimming took 5 bases from V and 6 from J; bases not matched to a gene: 8.

With respect to this clonotype: Because this beta chain is a stray read in a library intended to capture alpha chains, its abundance should not be given much weight. The chain has TRBV20-1 and TRBJ1-6; D is unresolved. V lost 4 bases and J 0 bases, leaving 13 bases between the germline ends. Germline-derived CDR1 and CDR2 are DFQATT and SNEGSKA (reference sequence). The CDR3 totals 16 residues. The CDR3: CSAKDPISSYNSPLHF. As DNA, the CDR3 is TGCAGTGCTAAGGACCCCATCAGCTCCTATAATTCACCCCTCCACTTT.

A word on this clonotype: Since the library was made to target alpha chains, this beta chain is a stray read and its abundance is not meaningful. The J gene is TRBJ1-1, the V gene TRBV20-1; D perhaps matches TRBD1 (5 bases). The CDR3 spans 15 residues. Trimming cost V 2 bases and J 3 bases, with 16 bases left between them. CDR1 and CDR2 (germline): DFQATT, SNEGSKA (reference sequence). The DNA of the CDR3 is TGCAGTGCTAGAAATAGCAGGGTCTCTCACACTGAAGCTTTCTTT. This translates into CSARNSRVSHTEAFF.

Ten or more counts support this clonotype. For a library built for alpha chains, this beta chain is a stray read; little rests on its size. V gene TRBV19 combines with J gene TRBJ2-2, with no clear D. Germline V gene data show CDR1 as LNHDA and CDR2 as SQIVND (reference sequence). The CDR3 sequence is 14 residues long. V was cut by 3 bases and J by 7 bases, with 12 bases left in between. Here the CDR3 reads CASSIGTLGGELFF. CDR3 in DNA: TGTGCCAGTAGTATTGGAACCCTAGGCGGGGAGCTGTTTTTT.

This clonotype rates as medium-sized. Because this beta chain is a stray read in a library intended to capture alpha chains, its abundance should not be given much weight. The gene calls are TRBV6-5 and TRBJ2-7; D uncertain. Germline CDR1 is MNHEY and CDR2 is SVGAGI. V was pared by 8 bases and J by 2 bases, with 16 bases between. This CDR3 has 14 amino acids. CDR3 nucleotide sequence: TGTGCCAGCCGGGTTGGGCCACGGGCCTACGAGCAGTACGTC. This encodes CASRVGPRAYEQYV.

This clonotype qualifies as medium-sized. Since the library was made to target alpha chains, this beta chain is a stray read and its abundance is not meaningful. The chain has TRBV4-2 and TRBJ2-3; D is perhaps TRBD1 (6 bases). CDR1 and CDR2 from the germline V gene are LGHNA and YNFKEQ. Trimming removed 0 bases from V and 2 bases from J, with 9 bases in between. The CDR3 length is 15 residues. The CDR3 loop reads CASSQEGQPTDTQYF. In nucleotides, the CDR3 is TGTGCCAGCAGCCAAGAAGGACAGCCCACAGATACGCAGTATTTT.

This clonotype is classed as large. Within a library made for alpha chains, this beta chain is off target, and its count is uninformative. The chain combines TRBV7-9 with TRBJ2-2, with a tentative D call TRBD2 (5 bases). Germline values: CDR1 SEHNR, CDR2 FQNEAQ (reference sequence). V shed 5 bases and J shed 0 bases, with 7 bases lying between them. This CDR3 spans 14 amino acids. CDR3 sequence: CASSTGTNTGELFF. In nucleotides, the CDR3 is TGTGCCAGCAGCACCGGGACGAACACCGGGGAGCTGTTTTTT.

Details on this clonotype: Being off target in a library aimed at alpha chains, this beta chain has a size of little meaning. V gene TRBV6-1 combines with J gene TRBJ2-1; D is unclear. Trimming pared 5 bases from V and 4 bases from J, leaving 6 bases between. Germline-derived CDR1 and CDR2 are MNHNS and SASEGT. The CDR3 is 12 amino acids. The chain's CDR3 is CASSTAYNEQFF. CDR3 nucleotides: TGTGCCAGCAGTACCGCTTACAATGAGCAGTTCTTC.

There are many counts of this clonotype. Found in a library prepared for alpha chains, this beta chain is an off-target read, and its abundance has little meaning. The chain uses TRBV23-1 and TRBJ2-1; D unresolved. TRBV23-1 qualifies as an ORF whose function is uncertain. Deletions cut 4 bases from V and 7 bases from J, with 23 bases between. The CDR3 contains 17 residues. CDR3 in DNA: TGCGCCAGCAGTCTCACCCCTCGGACCTTGGTGGGGAATGAGCAGTTCTTC. It codes for CASSLTPRTLVGNEQFF.

Judged by abundance, this clonotype is large. With the library built for alpha chains, this beta chain is off target and its frequency is not meaningful. The chain combines TRBV28 with TRBJ1-5, with D tentatively TRBD1 (6 bases). The germline gives CDR1 MDHEN, CDR2 SYDVKM. CDR3 size: 15 residues. Trimming shortened V by 6 bases and J by 0 bases, and 12 bases separated the two germline ends. The CDR3, as DNA: TGTGCCAGCAGGATAGACAGGCTTAGCAATCAGCCCCAGCATTTT. Translated, it gives CASRIDRLSNQPQHF. The full variable domain, with the rest looked up from reference TRBV28 and TRBJ1-5, is DVKVTQSSRYLVKRTGEKVFLECVQDMDHENMFWYRQDPGLGLRLIYFSYDVKMKEKGDIPEGYSVSREKKERFSLILESASTNQTSMYLCASRIDRLSNQPQHFGDGTRLSIL.

This clonotype is medium-sized. This beta chain came through as a stray read in a library set up for alpha chains, and its size says little. The V call is TRBV9, the J call TRBJ2-3, with D perhaps matching TRBD2 (6 bases). The length of the CDR3 is 14 residues. V shed 7 bases and J shed 0 bases, with 12 bases lying between them. Germline loops: CDR1 SGDLS, CDR2 YYNGEE. The CDR3 here is CASGGLLSTDTQYF. CDR3 sequence (DNA): TGTGCCAGCGGCGGACTACTTAGCACAGATACGCAGTATTTT.

Sample share makes this clonotype large (0.1 to 1%). This beta chain slipped into a library made for alpha chains as a stray read, so its size is not meaningful. J is TRBJ2-3 and V is TRBV20-1, with 7 nucleotides matching TRBD1. CDR1 is DFQATT, CDR2 SNEGSKA, per germline (reference sequence). There are 13 residues in the CDR3. V lost 0 bases to trimming and J lost 9 bases; unmatched junction nucleotides: 6. This chain's CDR3 is CSAREDRSGTQYF. CDR3 bases: TGCAGTGCTAGAGAGGACAGGTCAGGGACGCAGTATTTT.